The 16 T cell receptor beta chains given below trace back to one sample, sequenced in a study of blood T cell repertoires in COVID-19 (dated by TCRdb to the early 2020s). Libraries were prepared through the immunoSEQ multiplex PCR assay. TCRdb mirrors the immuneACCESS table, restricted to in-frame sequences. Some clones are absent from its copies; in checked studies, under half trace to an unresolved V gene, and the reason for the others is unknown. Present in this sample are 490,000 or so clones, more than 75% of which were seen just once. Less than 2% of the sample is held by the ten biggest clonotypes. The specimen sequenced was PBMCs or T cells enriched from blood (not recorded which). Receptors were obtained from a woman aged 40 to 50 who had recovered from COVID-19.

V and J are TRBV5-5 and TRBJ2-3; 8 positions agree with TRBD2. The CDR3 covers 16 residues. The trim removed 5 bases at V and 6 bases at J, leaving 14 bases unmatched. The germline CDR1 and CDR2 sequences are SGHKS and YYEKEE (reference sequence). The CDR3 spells CASSPGQAGVRDTQYF. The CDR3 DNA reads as TGTGCCAGCAGTCCGGGGCAAGCGGGAGTAAGGGATACGCAGTATTTT.

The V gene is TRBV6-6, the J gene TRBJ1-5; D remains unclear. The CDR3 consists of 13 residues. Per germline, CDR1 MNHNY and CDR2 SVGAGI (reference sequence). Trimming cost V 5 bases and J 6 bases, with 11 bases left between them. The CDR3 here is CASSGREVQPQHF. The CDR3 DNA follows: TGTGCCAGCAGTGGCCGTGAGGTTCAGCCCCAGCATTTT.

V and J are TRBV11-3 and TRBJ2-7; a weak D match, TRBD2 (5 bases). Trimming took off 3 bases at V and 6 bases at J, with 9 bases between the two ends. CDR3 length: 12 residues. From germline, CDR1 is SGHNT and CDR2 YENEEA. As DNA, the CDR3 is TGTGCCAGCAGCTTTTCGGGGTCCGAGCAGTACTTC. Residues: CASSFSGSEQYF. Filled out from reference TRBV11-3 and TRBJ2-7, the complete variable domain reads EAGVVQSPRYKIIEKKQPVAFWCNPISGHNTLYWYLQNLGQGPELLIRYENEEAVDDSQLPKDRFSAERLKGVDSTLKIQPAELGDSAVYLCASSFSGSEQYFGPGTRLTVT.

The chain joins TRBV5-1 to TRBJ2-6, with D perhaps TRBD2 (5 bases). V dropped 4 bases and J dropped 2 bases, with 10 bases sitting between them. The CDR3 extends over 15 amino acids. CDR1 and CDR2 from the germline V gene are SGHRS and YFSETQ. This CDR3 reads CASSATTTGANVLTF. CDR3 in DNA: TGCGCCAGCAGCGCGACTACTACTGGGGCCAACGTCCTGACTTTC.

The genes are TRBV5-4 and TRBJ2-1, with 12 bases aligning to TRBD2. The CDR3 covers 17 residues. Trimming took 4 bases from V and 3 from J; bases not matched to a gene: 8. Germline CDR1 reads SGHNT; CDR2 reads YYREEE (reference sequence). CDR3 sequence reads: CASSLGGLAGYYNEQFF. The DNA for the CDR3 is TGTGCCAGCAGCCTGGGGGGACTAGCGGGTTACTACAATGAGCAGTTCTTC.

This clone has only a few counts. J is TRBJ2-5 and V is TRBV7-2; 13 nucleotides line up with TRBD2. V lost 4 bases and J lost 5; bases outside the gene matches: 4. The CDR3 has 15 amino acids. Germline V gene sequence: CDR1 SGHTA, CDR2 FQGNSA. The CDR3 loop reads CASSSATSGRETQYF. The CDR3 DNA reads TGTGCCAGCAGCTCAGCGACTAGCGGGAGGGAGACCCAGTACTTC.

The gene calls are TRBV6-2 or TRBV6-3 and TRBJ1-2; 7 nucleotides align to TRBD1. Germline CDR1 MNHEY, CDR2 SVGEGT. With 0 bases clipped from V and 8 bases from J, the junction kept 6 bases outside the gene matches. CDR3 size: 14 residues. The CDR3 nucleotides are TGTGCCAGCAGTTACTCGGGACAGTTACTCGGCTACACCTTC. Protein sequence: CASSYSGQLLGYTF.

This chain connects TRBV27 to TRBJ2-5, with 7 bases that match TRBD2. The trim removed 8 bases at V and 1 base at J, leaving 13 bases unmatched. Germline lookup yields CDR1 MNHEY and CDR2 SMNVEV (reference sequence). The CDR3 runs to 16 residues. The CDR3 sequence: CASAQWGGRTQETQYF. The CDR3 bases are TGTGCCAGCGCTCAATGGGGGGGGAGGACCCAAGAGACCCAGTACTTC.

CDR3: CASSSPGLAVNEQFF. The CDR3, as DNA: TGTGCCAGCAGTTCACCGGGACTAGCGGTCAATGAGCAGTTCTTC. The genes are TRBV27 and TRBJ2-1, with TRBD2 identical over 11 bases. In germline, CDR1 is MNHEY, CDR2 SMNVEV (reference sequence). The CDR3 contains 15 residues. The V segment lost 4 bases and the J segment 6 bases; nucleotides outside the gene matches: 5.

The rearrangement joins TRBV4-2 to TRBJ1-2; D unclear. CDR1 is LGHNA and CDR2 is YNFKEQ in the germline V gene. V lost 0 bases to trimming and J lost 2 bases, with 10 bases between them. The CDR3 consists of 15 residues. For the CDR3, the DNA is TGTGCCAGCAGCCAAGACACGACGGGGAACTATGGCTACACCTTC. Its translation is CASSQDTTGNYGYTF.

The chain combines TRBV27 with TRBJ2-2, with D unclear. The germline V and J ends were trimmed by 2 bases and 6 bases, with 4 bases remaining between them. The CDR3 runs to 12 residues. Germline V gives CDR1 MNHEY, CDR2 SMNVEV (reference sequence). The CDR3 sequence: CASSLGSGELFF. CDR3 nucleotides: TGTGCCAGCAGTTTAGGCTCCGGGGAGCTGTTTTTT.

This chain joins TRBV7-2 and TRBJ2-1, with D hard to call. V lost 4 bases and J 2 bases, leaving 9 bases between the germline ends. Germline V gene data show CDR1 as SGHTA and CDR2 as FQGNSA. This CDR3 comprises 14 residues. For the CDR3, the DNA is TGTGCCAGCAGCTCTCATCCTACCTACAATGAGCAGTTCTTC. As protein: CASSSHPTYNEQFF. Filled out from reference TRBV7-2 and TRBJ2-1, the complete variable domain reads GAGVSQSPSNKVTEKGKDVELRCDPISGHTALYWYRQSLGQGLEFLIYFQGNSAPDKSGLPSDRFSAERTGGSVSTLTIQRTQQEDSAVYLCASSSHPTYNEQFFGPGTRLTVL.

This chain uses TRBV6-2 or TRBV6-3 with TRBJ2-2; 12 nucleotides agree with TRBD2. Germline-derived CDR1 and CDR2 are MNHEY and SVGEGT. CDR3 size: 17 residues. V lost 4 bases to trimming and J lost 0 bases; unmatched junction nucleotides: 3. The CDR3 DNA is TGTGCCAGCAGTTTTCGGACTAGCGGGGCGAACACCGGGGAGCTGTTTTTT. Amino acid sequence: CASSFRTSGANTGELFF.

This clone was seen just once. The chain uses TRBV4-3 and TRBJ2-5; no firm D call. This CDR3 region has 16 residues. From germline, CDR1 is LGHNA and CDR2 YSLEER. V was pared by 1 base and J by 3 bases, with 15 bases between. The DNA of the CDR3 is TGCGCCAGCAGCCAAGGAATATCGTTCGGAGAAGAGACCCAGTACTTC. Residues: CASSQGISFGEETQYF.

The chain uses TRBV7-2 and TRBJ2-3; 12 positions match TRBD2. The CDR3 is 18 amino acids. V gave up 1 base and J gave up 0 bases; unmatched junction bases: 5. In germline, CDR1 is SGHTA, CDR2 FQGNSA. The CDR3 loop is CASSLDWLAGGSTDTQYF. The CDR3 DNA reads TGTGCCAGCAGCTTAGATTGGCTAGCGGGAGGGAGCACAGATACGCAGTATTTT.

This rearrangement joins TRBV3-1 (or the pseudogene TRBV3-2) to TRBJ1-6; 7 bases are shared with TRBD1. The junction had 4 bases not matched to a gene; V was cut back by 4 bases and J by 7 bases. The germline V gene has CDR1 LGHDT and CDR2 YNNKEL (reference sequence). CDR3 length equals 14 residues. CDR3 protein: CASSPGQSNSPLHF. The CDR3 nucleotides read TGTGCCAGCAGCCCGGGACAGTCCAATTCACCCCTCCACTTT.